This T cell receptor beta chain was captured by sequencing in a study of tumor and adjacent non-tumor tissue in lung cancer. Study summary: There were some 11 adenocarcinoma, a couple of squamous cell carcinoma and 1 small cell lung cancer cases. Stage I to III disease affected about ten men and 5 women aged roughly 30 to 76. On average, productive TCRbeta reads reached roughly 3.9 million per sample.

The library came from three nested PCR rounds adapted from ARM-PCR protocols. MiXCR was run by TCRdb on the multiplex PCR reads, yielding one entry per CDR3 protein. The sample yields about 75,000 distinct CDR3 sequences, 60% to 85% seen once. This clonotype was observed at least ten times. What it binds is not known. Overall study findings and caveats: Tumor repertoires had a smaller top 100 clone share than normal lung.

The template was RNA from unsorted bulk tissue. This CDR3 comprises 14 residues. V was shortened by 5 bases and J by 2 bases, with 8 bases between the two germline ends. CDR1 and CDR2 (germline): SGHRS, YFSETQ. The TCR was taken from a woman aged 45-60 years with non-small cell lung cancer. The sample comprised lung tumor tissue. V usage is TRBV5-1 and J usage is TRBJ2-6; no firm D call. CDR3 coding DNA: TGCGCCAGCAGTTCAGCCCCTGGGGCCAACGTCCTGACTTTC. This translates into CASSSAPGANVLTF.